In this sample, the clone carrying this T cell receptor (beta chain) turned up many times. What it binds is unknown. From approximately 430 ng of RNA, a library with molecular barcoded alpha/delta and beta/gamma adaptors was made. One entry per CDR3 protein results from TCRdb running MiXCR on the reads. The sample carries 60,000 to 80,000 distinct CDR3 sequences, roughly 13% recorded once. The data were obtained in a study of read filtering for tumor transcriptome and immune sequencing. As for the study in general: Among patients, around 18 were male and more than 11 female, aged about 45 to 90 (mean about 69). Per sample, TCR-region reads ranged about 4.05 to 11 million by IR-seq, roughly 85 to 1,300 by RNA-seq. Regarding the study as a whole: Without single-read clonotypes, shared clonotype proportions correlated more between IR-seq and RNA-seq.

This CDR3 comprises 14 residues. Germline trimming cut 6 bases from V and 5 bases from J; bases unmatched to any gene: 2. Per the germline V gene, CDR1 is MNHEY and CDR2 is SVGEGT. The chain links TRBV6-2 or TRBV6-3 to TRBJ2-1; 12 bases line up with TRBD2. The specimen was a population of CD138-negative cells sorted from bone marrow. The receptor's source is a donor older than 35 with multiple myeloma. This chain's CDR3 is CASRRLAGDNEQFF. The CDR3, as DNA: TGTGCCAGCAGGCGACTAGCGGGGGACAATGAGCAGTTCTTC.